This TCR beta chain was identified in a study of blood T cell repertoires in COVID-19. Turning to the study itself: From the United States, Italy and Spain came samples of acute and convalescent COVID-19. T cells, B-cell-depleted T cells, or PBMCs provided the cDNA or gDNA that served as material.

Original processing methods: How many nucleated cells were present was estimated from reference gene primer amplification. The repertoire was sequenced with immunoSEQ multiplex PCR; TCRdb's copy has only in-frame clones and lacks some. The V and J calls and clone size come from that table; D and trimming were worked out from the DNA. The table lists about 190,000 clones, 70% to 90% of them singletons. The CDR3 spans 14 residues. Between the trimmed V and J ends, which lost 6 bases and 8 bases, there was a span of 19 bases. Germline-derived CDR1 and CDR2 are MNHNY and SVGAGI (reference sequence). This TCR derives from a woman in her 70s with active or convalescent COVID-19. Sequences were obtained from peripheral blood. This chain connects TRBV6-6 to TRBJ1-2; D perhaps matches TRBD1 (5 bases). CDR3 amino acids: CASRNAGTVEGYTF. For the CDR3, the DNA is TGTGCCAGCAGAAACGCCGGGACTGTGGAGGGCTACACCTTC.